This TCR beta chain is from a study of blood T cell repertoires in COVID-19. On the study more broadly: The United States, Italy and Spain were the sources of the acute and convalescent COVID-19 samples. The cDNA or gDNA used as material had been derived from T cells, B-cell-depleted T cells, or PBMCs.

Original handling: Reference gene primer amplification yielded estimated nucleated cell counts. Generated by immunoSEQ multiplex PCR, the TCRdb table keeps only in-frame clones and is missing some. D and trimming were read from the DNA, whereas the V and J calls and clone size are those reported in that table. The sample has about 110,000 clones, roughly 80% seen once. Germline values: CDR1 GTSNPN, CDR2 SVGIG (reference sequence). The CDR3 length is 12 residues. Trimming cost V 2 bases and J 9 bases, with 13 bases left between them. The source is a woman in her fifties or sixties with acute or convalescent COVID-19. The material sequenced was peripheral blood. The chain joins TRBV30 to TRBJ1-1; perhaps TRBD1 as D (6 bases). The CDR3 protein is CAWSMEGGQAFF. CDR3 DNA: TGTGCCTGGAGTATGGAGGGGGGGCAAGCTTTCTTT.